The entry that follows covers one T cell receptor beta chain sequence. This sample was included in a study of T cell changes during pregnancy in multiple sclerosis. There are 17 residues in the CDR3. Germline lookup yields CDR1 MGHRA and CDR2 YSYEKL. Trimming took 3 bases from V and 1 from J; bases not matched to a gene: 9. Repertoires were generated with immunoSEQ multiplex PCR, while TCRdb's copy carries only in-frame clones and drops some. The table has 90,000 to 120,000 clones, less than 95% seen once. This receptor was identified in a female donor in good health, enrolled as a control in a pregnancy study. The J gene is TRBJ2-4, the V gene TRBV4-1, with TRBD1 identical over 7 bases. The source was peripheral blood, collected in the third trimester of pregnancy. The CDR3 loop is CASSQGQPYGAKNIQYF. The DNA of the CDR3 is TGCGCCAGCAGCCAGGGACAGCCTTACGGGGCCAAAAACATTCAGTACTTC.